The 9 T cell receptor beta chains reported below all come from one sample, sequenced in a study of Graves' ophthalmopathy and Graves' hyperthyroidism. The authors amplified TCR beta CDR3 regions from RNA transcripts. Second-round multiplex PCR came after a first-round RT-PCR that employed HTBI primers. MiXCR was run by TCRdb on the multiplex PCR reads, yielding one entry per CDR3 protein. The sample records about half a million distinct CDR3 sequences, 14% being singletons. Sequenced material: blood. The receptors originated from a woman in her thirties with Graves' ophthalmopathy.

This clonotype has ten or more counts. The V and J genes are TRBV9 and TRBJ1-2; TRBD1 matches at 11 bases. Germline trimming cut 0 bases from V and 4 bases from J; bases unmatched to any gene: 2. There are 15 residues in the CDR3. Germline CDR1 is SGDLS and CDR2 is YYNGEE. CDR3 coding DNA: TGTGCCAGCAGCGTAGGGACAGGGGGCACCTATGGCTACACCTTC. It encodes CASSVGTGGTYGYTF. The full variable domain, in which reference TRBV9 and TRBJ1-2 provide the parts outside the CDR3, is DSGVTQTPKHLITATGQRVTLRCSPRSGDLSVYWYQQSLDQGLQFLIQYYNGEERAKGNILERFSAQQFPDLHSELNLSSLELGDSALYFCASSVGTGGTYGYTFGSGTRLTVV.

This clonotype was detected only a few times. The V and J genes are TRBV6-5 and TRBJ2-5, with 10 bases identical to TRBD1. This CDR3 spans 16 amino acids. Trimming cost V 2 bases and J 4 bases; bases outside gene matches: 7. The germline gives CDR1 MNHEY, CDR2 SVGAGI. The CDR3 DNA sequence: TGTGCCAGCAGTTACCACACCTGGGACAGGGGAGAGACCCAGTACTTC. Protein sequence: CASSYHTWDRGETQYF.

The chain has TRBV11-1 and TRBJ2-7, with D possibly TRBD1 on 6 matching bases. The CDR3 is made up of 14 amino acids. Trimming cost V 5 bases and J 2 bases, with 13 bases left between them. Germline V gives CDR1 SGHAT, CDR2 FQDESV (reference sequence). CDR3 amino acids: CASSPRDKTYEQYF. CDR3 nucleotides: TGTGCCAGCAGCCCCCGGGACAAAACCTACGAGCAGTACTTC.

This clonotype has ten or more counts. The chain carries TRBV29-1 and TRBJ2-7; D perhaps matches TRBD1 (5 bases). Per the germline V gene, CDR1 is SQVTM and CDR2 is ANQGSEA. This CDR3 has 12 amino acids. Trimming shortened V by 4 bases and J by 6 bases, and 13 bases separated the two germline ends. The CDR3 DNA reads TGCAGCGTTGGTATGGGGCTGGGCGAGCAGTACTTC. Encoded protein: CSVGMGLGEQYF.

This clonotype was seen repeatedly, ten times or more. This sequence joins TRBV19 and TRBJ1-1; no clear D gene. The CDR3 length is 11 residues. V gave up 7 bases and J gave up 13 bases, with 16 bases separating them. The V gene's germline CDR1 is LNHDA and CDR2 SQIVND (reference sequence). DNA for the CDR3: TGTGCCAGTAAAGCCGGGATCGCGGTTTTCTTT. Its protein is CASKAGIAVFF.

A word on this clonotype: This may stem from a read error, because a much larger clone lies one nucleotide away. V is TRBV12-3 or TRBV12-4 and J is TRBJ2-7, with a weak D call TRBD2 (7 bases). The CDR3 is made up of 13 amino acids. The CDR3 DNA is TGTACCAGCGGTTCAAGGGGGGGCTACGAGCAGTACTTC. Its protein product is CTSGSRGGYEQYF.

This clonotype occurred many times. This chain uses TRBV28 with TRBJ2-7, with 8 nucleotides matching TRBD1. J gave up 4 bases and V 3 bases, and 11 bases lay outside the gene matches. The V gene's germline CDR1 is MDHEN and CDR2 SYDVKM. The CDR3 runs 16 residues. The CDR3 region is CASSFPGQGRNYEQYF. Written as DNA, the CDR3 is TGTGCCAGCAGTTTCCCCGGACAGGGCCGAAATTACGAGCAGTACTTC.

This clonotype appeared many times. V is TRBV20-1 and J is TRBJ2-5; TRBD2 is a possible D gene (5 bases). CDR3 length: 16 residues. Germline V CDR1 and CDR2: DFQATT, SNEGSKA (reference sequence). V gave up 0 bases and J gave up 7 bases, with 21 bases separating them. DNA for the CDR3: TGCAGTGCTAGAGATACCACGACCTCAAACGGAGGGACCCAGTACTTC. This sequence encodes CSARDTTTSNGGTQYF.

Regarding this clonotype: Relative to the germline gene, one junction end is altered; a read error may explain this. The V and J genes are TRBV27 and TRBJ1-1, with TRBD1 as a possible D gene (5 bases). This CDR3 has 11 residues. Germline V CDR1 and CDR2: MNHEY, SMNVEV (reference sequence). CDR3 sequence reads: CASTFGADAFF. The DNA of the CDR3 is TGTGCCAGCACTTTTGGGGCTGATGCTTTCTTT.